Sequencing of this TCR beta chain was carried out in a study of memory CD8 T cells in hepatitis C reinfection. The time point: pre-reinfection, 55 to 20 weeks before reinfection detection. TCR sequencing was done directly ex vivo on sorted cells, without expansion in vitro. Trimming left V 5 bases short and J 3 bases short, with 14 bases between. The V gene's germline CDR1 is SGHVS and CDR2 FNYEAQ. The CDR3 contains 14 residues. Data came from immunoSEQ multiplex PCR; TCRdb stores just in-frame clones and leaves some out. There are tens of thousands of clones in the sample; under 90% occur only once, and over 0.95% lies in the top ten.

The sequencing sample was made of naive CD8+ T cells sorted from blood. The rearrangement links TRBV7-6 to TRBJ2-7; D may be TRBD2 (6 bases). This TCR was sampled from a man aged 18 to 29 with hepatitis C virus infection. DNA for the CDR3: TGTGCCAGCAGCCTTAGCTGGGGGGACTACGAGCAGTACTTC. Its translation is CASSLSWGDYEQYF.